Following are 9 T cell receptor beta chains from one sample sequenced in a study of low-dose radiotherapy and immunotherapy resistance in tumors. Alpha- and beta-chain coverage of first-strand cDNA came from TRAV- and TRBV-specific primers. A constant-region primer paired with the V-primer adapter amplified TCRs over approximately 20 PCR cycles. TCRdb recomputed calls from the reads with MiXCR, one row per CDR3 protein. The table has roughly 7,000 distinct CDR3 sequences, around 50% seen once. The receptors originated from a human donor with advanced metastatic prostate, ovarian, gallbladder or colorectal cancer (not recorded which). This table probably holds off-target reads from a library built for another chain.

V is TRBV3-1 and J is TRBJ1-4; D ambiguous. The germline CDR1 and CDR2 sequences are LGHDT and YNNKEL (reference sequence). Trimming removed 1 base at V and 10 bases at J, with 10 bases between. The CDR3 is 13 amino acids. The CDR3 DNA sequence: TGTGCCAGCAGCCAAGTGGAACTCGGAAAACTGTTTTTT. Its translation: CASSQVELGKLFF.

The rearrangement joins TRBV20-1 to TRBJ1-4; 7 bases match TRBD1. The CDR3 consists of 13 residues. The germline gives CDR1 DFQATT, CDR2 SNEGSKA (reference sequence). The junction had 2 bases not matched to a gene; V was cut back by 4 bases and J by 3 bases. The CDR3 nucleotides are TGCAGTGCTAAGACAGGGTCTAATGAAAAACTGTTTTTT. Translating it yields CSAKTGSNEKLFF.

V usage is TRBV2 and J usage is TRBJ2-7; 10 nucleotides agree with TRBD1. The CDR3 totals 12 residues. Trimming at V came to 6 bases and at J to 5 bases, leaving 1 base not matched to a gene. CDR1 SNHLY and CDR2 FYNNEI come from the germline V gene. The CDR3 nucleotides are TGTGCCAGCAGCGGGACAGGGGACGAGCAGTACTTC. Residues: CASSGTGDEQYF.

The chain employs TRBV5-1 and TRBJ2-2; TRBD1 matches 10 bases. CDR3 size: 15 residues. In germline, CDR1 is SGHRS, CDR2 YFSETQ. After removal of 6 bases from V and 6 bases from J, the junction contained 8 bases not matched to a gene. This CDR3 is CASTSGTGVPGELFF. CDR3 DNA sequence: TGCGCCAGCACCTCAGGGACAGGGGTCCCCGGGGAGCTGTTTTTT.

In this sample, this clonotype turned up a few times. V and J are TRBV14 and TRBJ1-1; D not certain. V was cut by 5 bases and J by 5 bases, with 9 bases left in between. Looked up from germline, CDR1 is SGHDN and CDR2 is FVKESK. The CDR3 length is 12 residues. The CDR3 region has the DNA TGTGCCAGCAGCGGGTCGGGGACTGAAGCTTTCTTT. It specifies CASSGSGTEAFF.

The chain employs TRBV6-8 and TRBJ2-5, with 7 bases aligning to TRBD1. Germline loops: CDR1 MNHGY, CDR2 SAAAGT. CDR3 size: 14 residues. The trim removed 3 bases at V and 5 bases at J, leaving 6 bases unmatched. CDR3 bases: TGTGCCAGCAGTTATACAGGGGTTCGGGAGACCCAGTACTTC. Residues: CASSYTGVRETQYF.

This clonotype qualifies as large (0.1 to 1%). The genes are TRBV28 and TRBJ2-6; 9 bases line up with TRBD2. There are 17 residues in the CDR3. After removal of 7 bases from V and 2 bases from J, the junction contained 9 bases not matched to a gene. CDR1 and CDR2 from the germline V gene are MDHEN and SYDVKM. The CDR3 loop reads CASKTSGFLPGANVLTF. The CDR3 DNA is TGTGCCAGCAAAACTAGCGGGTTCCTCCCTGGGGCCAACGTCCTGACTTTC.

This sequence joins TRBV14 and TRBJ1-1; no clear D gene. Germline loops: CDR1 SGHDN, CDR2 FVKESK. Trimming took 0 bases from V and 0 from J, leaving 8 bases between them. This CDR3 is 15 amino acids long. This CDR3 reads CASSQDARLNTEAFF. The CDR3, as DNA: TGTGCCAGCAGCCAAGACGCGCGACTGAACACTGAAGCTTTCTTT.

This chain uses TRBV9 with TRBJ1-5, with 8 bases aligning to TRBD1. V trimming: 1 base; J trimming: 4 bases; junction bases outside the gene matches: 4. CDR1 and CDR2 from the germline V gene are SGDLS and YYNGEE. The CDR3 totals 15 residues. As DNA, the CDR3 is TGTGCCAGCAGCGTATCAGGGGGCCCTAATCAGCCCCAGCATTTT. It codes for CASSVSGGPNQPQHF. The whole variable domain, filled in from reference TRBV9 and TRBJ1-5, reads DSGVTQTPKHLITATGQRVTLRCSPRSGDLSVYWYQQSLDQGLQFLIQYYNGEERAKGNILERFSAQQFPDLHSELNLSSLELGDSALYFCASSVSGGPNQPQHFGDGTRLSIL.